This T cell receptor beta chain originates from a study of blood T cell repertoires in COVID-19. Assay used: immunoSEQ multiplex PCR; TCRdb lists only in-frame clones, some missing. This table has 130,000 to 150,000 clones, 84% appearing once. This CDR3 contains 16 residues. V gave up 1 base and J gave up 5 bases, with 17 bases separating them. Germline-derived CDR1 and CDR2 are SGHDN and FVKESK. The receptor was isolated from a man in his sixties with active or convalescent COVID-19. Material: peripheral blood. The rearrangement joins TRBV14 to TRBJ1-1, with TRBD1 as a possible D gene (5 bases). CDR3 DNA: TGTGCCAGCAGCCAAGCTCAGGGCGTCTTGTATACTGAAGCTTTCTTT. Protein product: CASSQAQGVLYTEAFF.